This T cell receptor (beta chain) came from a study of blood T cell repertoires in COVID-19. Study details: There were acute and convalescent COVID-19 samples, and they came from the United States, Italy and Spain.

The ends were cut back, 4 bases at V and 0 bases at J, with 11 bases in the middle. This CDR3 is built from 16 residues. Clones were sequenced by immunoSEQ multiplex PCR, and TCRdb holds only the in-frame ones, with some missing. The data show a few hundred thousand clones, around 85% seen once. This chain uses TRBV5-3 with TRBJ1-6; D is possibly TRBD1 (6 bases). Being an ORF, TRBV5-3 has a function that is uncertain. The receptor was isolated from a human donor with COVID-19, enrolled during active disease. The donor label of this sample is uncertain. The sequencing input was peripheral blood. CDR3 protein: CARSNKGGSYNSPLHF. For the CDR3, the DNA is TGTGCCAGAAGCAACAAAGGGGGCTCCTATAATTCACCCCTCCACTTT.